This T cell receptor (beta chain) was captured by sequencing in a study of blood T cell repertoires in COVID-19 (dated by TCRdb to the early 2020s). With respect to the entire study: Samples from collaborators originated in the United States, Italy and Spain and spanned both the acute and convalescent phases of COVID-19. The dataset comprised deeply sampled blood TCRbeta repertoires from subjects exposed to, actively infected with, or recovered from COVID-19. The prospective study material was composed of cDNA or gDNA derived from T cells, B-cell-depleted T cells, or PBMCs. Where available, HLA class I and class II types were taken from metadata supplied by the sample provider and were not determined by assay-based typing. The samples were drawn from two sources: the first 160 participants of the ongoing ImmuneRACE study, and over 1,000 subjects contributed by 6 global collaborators. The sample metadata nearly always contained a de-identified subject ID, COVID-19 status, age in years and sex. A freely available public database, intended as a resource for researchers studying the immune response to SARS-CoV-2, is where the repertoires were released.

The CDR3 spans 14 residues, from the cysteine through the phenylalanine. Kept here is only the CDR3 DNA, which spans 42 bases and is read in frame from base 1. CDR1 is given as SNHLY and CDR2 as FYNNEI, both from the germline V gene. The V and J ends are trimmed by 9 bases and 1 base, leaving 12 bases between them. Whole blood was collected in K2EDTA tubes by collaborating institutions according to the institutions' own protocols. Collaborator samples were shipped for TCRbeta analysis as frozen whole blood, isolated PBMCs, or DNA extracted from either sample type. This clone has just one count. Its cognate antigen has yet to be identified. No base qualities exist here, and no much larger clone lies one base off it. TCRbeta CDR3 regions were amplified from genomic DNA by means of the immunoSEQ Assay, a bias-controlled multiplex PCR. The original methods were these. The number of nucleated cells in each sample was estimated from the amplification of reference gene primers within the assay. To quantify the absolute abundance of each unique TCRbeta CDR3 rearrangement, sequence reads were collapsed and filtered. For each sample, productive Simpson clonality was calculated as the square root of Simpson's diversity index over productive rearrangements. Not all clones reach the TCRdb copy of this immuneACCESS table, which keeps in-frame sequences only. Checked studies attribute under half of the gap to unresolved V genes and leave the rest unexplained. The V and J calls and clone size come from that table; D and trimming were worked out from the DNA. Counted in this sample were around 150,000 clones; about 80% of them appeared once. The ten largest clones capture about a fifth of the sample.

What the study reported, not specific to this receptor: The quantity of clinical and demographic metadata differed by source and by participant and was supplied without curation.

The sequenced sample was peripheral blood. This chain joins TRBV2 to TRBJ2-2; the D gene identity is not certain. This receptor was obtained from a woman aged 80 or older with acute or convalescent COVID-19. CDR3 protein: CASNQAMNTGELFF. The nucleotide sequence reads TGTGCCAGTAATCAGGCTATGAACACCGGGGAGCTGTTTTTT.